This T cell receptor (beta chain) stems from a study of CD8 T cells in Susac syndrome (dated by TCRdb to about 2019). Looking at the study overall: The study used repertoire sequencing to test whether antigen drove CD8+ T cell activation and differentiation in Susac syndrome. The study compared CD8+ T cell repertoire clonality among 11 to 12 healthy donors, 14 Susac syndrome patients and around 16 multiple sclerosis patients.

High-throughput TCR beta sequencing profiled peripheral blood CD8+ and CD4+ T cells from healthy donors, Susac syndrome patients and multiple sclerosis patients. Treatment-naive patients with stable or active relapsing-remitting disease fulfilling revised McDonald criteria were used as multiple sclerosis controls. Bulk CD8+ and CD4+ T cells were purified by magnetic negative isolation, whereas CD8+ TEMRA cells were enriched by FACS. Blood was drawn into EDTA tubes, processed within 24 hours, and PBMCs were isolated by density gradient centrifugation. PBMCs intended for TCR sequencing were cryopreserved in liquid nitrogen and thawed later in a water bath at 37 degrees C. A purity of at least 90% was achieved for sorted or isolated CD4+, CD8+ and CD8+ TEMRA cells. RNA was extracted using the RNeasy kit, and 0.5 to 1 microgram was reverse transcribed with random hexamers. The immunoSEQ multiplex PCR assay, which covers 54 Vbeta and 13 Jbeta segments, was used to amplify TCR beta CDR3 regions. To correct PCR amplification bias, a synthetic template baseline was used for both primer optimization and computational correction. Per the original workflow: Reads were assigned to V, D and J genes according to IMGT and analyzed in immunoSEQ Analyzer, with only productive sequences retained. To calculate clonality, Shannon entropy was normalized by log2 of the number of productive unique sequences and then subtracted from one. For each patient and control, public and private clones were evaluated among the 100 most prevalent clones. Clones were defined as Susac-specific if absent from the healthy and MS cohorts, from approximately 1,100 published viral clones and from other ImmuneACCESS disease sequences. Clones were called with MiXCR by TCRdb after fastp trimmed the public reads at Q25, and only in-frame beta chains were retained. For every CDR3 protein sequence, its rows merge into one entry that carries the most common genes and DNA. It is TCRdb's table, rather than the study itself, that gives the V and J calls and clone size. Recorded for this sample are 400,000 to 550,000 distinct CDR3 sequences; about 85% of them occurred a single time. The ten largest account for approximately 0.12% of the sample.

Points on this clonotype: What this receptor recognizes is not known. No base quality values were provided; no much bigger clone lies one nucleotide off.

What the authors observed across the whole study: The study acknowledged that relatively few individuals were included in the TCR sequencing and HLA analysis.

The receptor was derived from a human donor with multiple sclerosis. Material for sequencing was CD8+ T cells from PBMCs.

In nucleotide form, the sequence is TGCGCCAGCAGCCAAGAGCGGGGGTCGGCCTACGAGCAGTACTTC. Its coded protein is CASSQERGSAYEQYF. The sequence is built from TRBV4-1 and TRBJ2-7; 7 junctional bases match TRBD2. The cysteine opens and the phenylalanine closes a CDR3 of 15 amino acids. The read is trimmed to its CDR3 DNA, 45 bases read in frame from base 1. V is pruned by 0 bases and J by 2 bases, leaving 4 bases of the junction without a gene match. Taken from the germline V gene, the CDR1 and CDR2 loops are MGHRA and YSYEKL.